This T cell receptor (beta chain) emerged from a study of T cell changes during pregnancy in multiple sclerosis (dated 2019 in TCRdb). In terms of the full investigation: The study looked at changes in the T cell repertoire across pregnancy in women with multiple sclerosis.

There are 16 amino acids in the CDR3, from cysteine to phenylalanine inclusive. Only the CDR3 portion is preserved as DNA: 48 bases, with reading frame beginning at the first base. CDR1 and CDR2 are read off the germline V gene as MGHDK and SYGVNS. V is shortened by 0 bases, J by 11 bases, and the region joining them spans 20 bases. The library relied on the immunoSEQ multiplex PCR assay. TCRdb's version of the immuneACCESS table is confined to in-frame rearrangements and falls short of the full clone set. An unresolved V gene accounts for under half of the shortfall where checked; the remainder is of unknown origin. This sample is represented by tens of thousands of clones; just over 90% of them were singletons. The ten largest clones represent approximately 2.1% of the sample. As to this clone: This receptor's antigen is unknown. Per-base qualities were not stored, and no clone one base away is much larger.

This sequence uses TRBV25-1 and TRBJ1-5; TRBD1 is perhaps the D gene, given 6 matching bases. The material sequenced was peripheral blood, taken in the first trimester of pregnancy. The clonotype originates from a female donor in good health, enrolled as a control in a pregnancy study. At the DNA level, the sequence is TGTGCCAGCAGTGAATATGGAGGGATGGGGGAGGGGGCCCAGCATTTT. It translates as CASSEYGGMGEGAQHF.